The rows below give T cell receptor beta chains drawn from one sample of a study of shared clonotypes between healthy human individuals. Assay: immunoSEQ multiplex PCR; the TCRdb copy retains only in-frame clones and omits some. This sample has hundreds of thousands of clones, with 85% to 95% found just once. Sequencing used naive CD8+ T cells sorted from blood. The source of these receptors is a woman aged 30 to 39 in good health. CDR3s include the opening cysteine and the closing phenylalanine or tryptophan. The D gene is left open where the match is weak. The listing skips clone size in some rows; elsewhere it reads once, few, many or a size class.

TGTGCCAGCAGTTTCAGTCCTGCAACTAATGAAAAACTGTTTTTT,CASSFSPATNEKLFF,NA,NA,TRBV28,TRBJ1-4
TGTGCCAGCATTTTCGGACAGGGCGGCACCGGGGAGCTGTTTTTT,CASIFGQGGTGELFF,TRBD1,NA,TRBV25-1,TRBJ2-2
TGTGCCAGTAGTATTGAACTAGCGGGAGACACCGGGGAGCTGTTTTTT,CASSIELAGDTGELFF,TRBD2,NA,TRBV19,TRBJ2-2
TGTGCCAGCAGTTTCGACCGGACTAGCGGGAATGAGCAGTTCTTC,CASSFDRTSGNEQFF,TRBD2,NA,TRBV27,TRBJ2-1
TGTGCCAGCAGCTCGGTCGACAGGGGGCGTGAAAAACTGTTTTTT,CASSSVDRGREKLFF,TRBD1,NA,TRBV5-4,TRBJ1-4
TGTGCCAGCAGTACGTTGGAGAACACTGAAGCTTTCTTT,CASSTLENTEAFF,NA,NA,TRBV27,TRBJ1-1
TGCAGCGTTCAACCCTCGAATATGGGGACTGAAGCTTTCTTT,CSVQPSNMGTEAFF,NA,NA,TRBV29-1,TRBJ1-1
TGTGCCAGCTCGGGGGGCACTGAAGCTTTCTTT,CASSGGTEAFF,NA,NA,TRBV28,TRBJ1-1
TGTGCCAGCAGCTTAGACCGCTACGAGCAGTACTTC,CASSLDRYEQYF,NA,few,TRBV11-2,TRBJ2-7
TGTGCCAGCAGCTTAGGGACAGGCAATCAGCCCCAGCATTTT,CASSLGTGNQPQHF,NA,NA,TRBV7-2,TRBJ1-5